These 29 T cell receptor beta chains came from one sample sequenced in a study of beta chain features in type 1 diabetes. Isolated RNA was reverse transcribed in full, so expressed TCRB transcripts were sequenced. Sequencing used immunoSEQ multiplex PCR; TCRdb keeps in-frame clones, though not all of them. The sample carries 400,000 to 500,000 clones, approximately 15% recorded once. The sequenced material came from naive CD4+ T cells from blood. The receptors shown here come from a man aged 30 to 39 in good health.

This chain connects TRBV5-1 to TRBJ2-5; tentatively, D is TRBD1 (6 bases). The CDR3 length is 15 residues. Germline-derived CDR1 and CDR2 are SGHRS and YFSETQ. V was trimmed by 2 bases and J by 2 bases, leaving 13 bases between them. In DNA, the CDR3 is TGCGCCAGCAGCTTCCTAGGGGACACGCAAGAGACCCAGTACTTC. Translation: CASSFLGDTQETQYF.

V usage is TRBV30 and J usage is TRBJ2-6, with no clear D. Germline CDR1 reads GTSNPN; CDR2 reads SVGIG (reference sequence). Trimming took 3 bases from V and 4 from J, leaving 10 bases between them. There are 14 residues in the CDR3. CDR3 DNA: TGTGCCTGGAGGGGCCGTGCCGGGGCCAACGTCCTGACTTTC. Encoded protein: CAWRGRAGANVLTF.

CDR3 DNA sequence: TGTGCCAGCAGTACCCCTTTGGGGCGGGGCACACCCACAGATACGCAGTATTTT. Protein sequence: CASSTPLGRGTPTDTQYF. The V call is TRBV27, the J call TRBJ2-3, with a possible D match to TRBD2 (6 bases). The germline CDR1 and CDR2 sequences are MNHEY and SMNVEV (reference sequence). The V gene lost 5 bases and the J gene lost 2 bases, with 23 bases spanning the gap. The CDR3 contains 18 residues.

This chain joins TRBV9 and TRBJ1-2, with 9 bases aligning to TRBD1. The CDR3 runs 17 residues. With 0 bases clipped from V and 8 bases from J, the junction kept 14 bases outside the gene matches. CDR1 SGDLS and CDR2 YYNGEE come from the germline V gene. The CDR3 loop reads CASSVVSPGQGDGGYTF. As DNA, the CDR3 is TGTGCCAGCAGCGTAGTCAGTCCGGGACAGGGTGATGGGGGCTACACCTTC.

As DNA, the CDR3 is TGTGCCAGCAGATCGGGGACTCCGCCTTCCTACGAGCAGTACGTC. Translation gives CASRSGTPPSYEQYV. V is TRBV28 and J is TRBJ2-7; TRBD2 is a possible D gene (6 bases). CDR1 MDHEN and CDR2 SYDVKM come from the germline V gene. This CDR3 has 15 residues. V dropped 6 bases and J dropped 1 base, with 16 bases sitting between them.

This clone was found once. The rearrangement uses TRBV14 and TRBJ1-2; TRBD1 aligns across 7 bases. The junction had 6 bases not matched to a gene; V was cut back by 5 bases and J by 6 bases. This CDR3 has 13 residues. The germline gives CDR1 SGHDN, CDR2 FVKESK. This chain's CDR3 is CASSLDRVDGYTF. The CDR3 DNA sequence: TGTGCCAGCAGCTTAGACAGGGTGGATGGCTACACCTTC. Looking up the rest from reference TRBV14 and TRBJ1-2 gives the full variable domain: EAGVTQFPSHSVIEKGQTVTLRCDPISGHDNLYWYRRVMGKEIKFLLHFVKESKQDESGMPNNRFLAERTGGTYSTLKVQPAELEDSGVYFCASSLDRVDGYTFGSGTRLTVV.

The V and J genes are TRBV5-4 and TRBJ1-2, with no clear D. The length of the CDR3 is 14 residues. V was pared by 0 bases and J by 3 bases, with 9 bases between. Germline V gene sequence: CDR1 SGHNT, CDR2 YYREEE (reference sequence). The CDR3 reads CASSLDQKHYGYTF. In DNA form, the CDR3 reads TGTGCCAGCAGCTTGGACCAAAAGCACTATGGCTACACCTTC. Full variable domain (missing parts from reference TRBV5-4 and TRBJ1-2): ETGVTQSPTHLIKTRGQQVTLRCSSQSGHNTVSWYQQALGQGPQFIFQYYREEENGRGNFPPRFSGLQFPNYSSELNVNALELDDSALYLCASSLDQKHYGYTFGSGTRLTVV.

This clone came up many times. The chain joins TRBV21-1 to TRBJ2-2; TRBD2, the table's D call, was not compared with the DNA. TRBV21-1 is flagged as a pseudogene. This CDR3 comprises 14 residues. The CDR3 DNA follows: TGTGCCAGCAACTACCTCCTGAACACCGGGGAGCTGTTTTTT. It translates to CASNYLLNTGELFF.

As for this clone: One junction end does not reproduce the germline sequence, and a read error may be involved. The chain carries TRBV5-1 and TRBJ2-2, with D unresolved. Germline CDR1 and CDR2: SGHRS and YFSETQ. This CDR3 spans 16 amino acids. The DNA for the CDR3 is TGCGCCAGCTCCACTGGTGGGCCACGGAACGCCGGGGAGCTGTTTTTT. Translated, it gives CASSTGGPRNAGELFF.

This clone was counted between two and nine times. The rearrangement uses TRBV19 and TRBJ1-5; D not resolved. This CDR3 has 14 residues. The germline V gene encodes CDR1 LNHDA and CDR2 SQIVND (reference sequence). V was trimmed by 1 base and J by 4 bases, leaving 8 bases between them. The CDR3 region has the DNA TGTGCCAGTAGTATAGTAACGGGGAATCAGCCCCAGCATTTT. Its translation is CASSIVTGNQPQHF.

The chain links TRBV15 to TRBJ1-5; D is perhaps TRBD1 (6 bases). This CDR3 is 13 amino acids long. V was clipped by 3 bases and J by 7 bases, with 10 bases between them. In germline, CDR1 is LNHNV, CDR2 YYDKDF (reference sequence). CDR3 amino acids: CATSRGGAQPQHF. The CDR3 DNA reads TGTGCCACCAGCAGGGGGGGGGCCCAGCCCCAGCATTTT.

In this sample, this clone turned up a few times. V usage is TRBV7-2 and J usage is TRBJ2-1, with D unclear. CDR1 and CDR2 from the germline V gene are SGHTA and FQGNSA. V lost 1 base, J lost 13 bases, and 11 bases lay in between. The CDR3 covers 12 residues. The CDR3 here is CASSLDFGSQFF. CDR3 nucleotides: TGTGCCAGCAGCTTAGATTTCGGGTCCCAGTTCTTC.

This clone was recorded a few times. The chain joins TRBV23-1 to TRBJ2-4, with TRBD2 identical over 12 bases. TRBV23-1 is classed as an ORF, of uncertain function. This CDR3 has 17 residues. V was clipped by 8 bases and J by 0 bases; unmatched bases: 8. The CDR3 here is CASDTTSGSVAKNIQYF. The CDR3 coding sequence is TGCGCCAGCGATACGACTAGCGGGAGTGTAGCCAAAAACATTCAGTACTTC.

The J gene is TRBJ2-2, the V gene TRBV7-2, with D tentatively TRBD1 (5 bases). The ends were cut back, 0 bases at V and 7 bases at J, with 12 bases in the middle. Germline V gene data show CDR1 as SGHTA and CDR2 as FQGNSA. This CDR3 is 15 amino acids long. The CDR3 DNA reads as TGTGCCAGCAGCTTAGCTCGCAGGGTAGGCGGGGAGCTGTTTTTT. Translated: CASSLARRVGGELFF.

This clone was found a few times. The J gene is TRBJ2-4, the V gene TRBV6-5; D unclear. The CDR3 spans 13 residues. CDR1 is MNHEY and CDR2 is SVGAGI in the germline V gene. Trimming took off 11 bases at V and 0 bases at J, with 11 bases between the two ends. The CDR3 region is CAVNLLAKNIQYF. DNA of the CDR3: TGTGCCGTCAACTTGCTAGCCAAAAACATTCAGTACTTC.

The chain employs TRBV19 and TRBJ2-6, with TRBD1 matching over 8 bases. The J segment lost 1 base and the V segment lost 7 bases, leaving 6 bases of the junction unmatched. The CDR3 runs 16 residues. Germline loops: CDR1 LNHDA, CDR2 SQIVND (reference sequence). The CDR3 protein is CASTPDRVSGANVLTF. CDR3 in DNA: TGTGCCAGTACACCGGACAGGGTTTCTGGGGCCAACGTCCTGACTTTC.

This clone was picked up a small number of times. This rearrangement joins TRBV4-3 to TRBJ2-3; no reliable D call. V shed 1 base and J shed 0 bases, with 5 bases lying between them. The CDR3 length is 14 residues. CDR1 LGHNA and CDR2 YSLEER come from the germline V gene. The CDR3 spells CASSQGGSTDTQYF. DNA of the CDR3: TGCGCCAGCAGCCAAGGGGGTAGCACAGATACGCAGTATTTT.

This clone was detected once. The chain combines TRBV15 with TRBJ2-1, with D uncertain. The germline V and J ends were trimmed by 0 bases and 2 bases, with 8 bases remaining between them. CDR1 is LNHNV and CDR2 is YYDKDF in the germline V gene (reference sequence). The CDR3 is 15 amino acids. The CDR3 bases are TGTGCCACCAGCAGAGACCCGGGTCCCTACAATGAGCAGTTCTTC. This sequence encodes CATSRDPGPYNEQFF.

This clone was seen a few times. The J gene is TRBJ1-1, the V gene TRBV10-3, with D tentatively TRBD1 (6 bases). Germline-derived CDR1 and CDR2 are ENHRY and SYGVKD. This CDR3 comprises 14 residues. Trimming removed 4 bases from V and 8 bases from J, with 17 bases in between. The DNA for the CDR3 is TGTGCCATCAGTGGGGGACAAGAAGGGGACGAAGCTTTCTTT. Translated: CAISGGQEGDEAFF.

The CDR3 is CASSPRTSSDYEQYV. As DNA, the CDR3 is TGTGCCAGCAGCCCAAGGACTAGCAGTGACTACGAGCAGTACGTC. The genes are TRBV7-6 and TRBJ2-7; 8 bases align to TRBD2. The CDR3 is 15 residues long. Germline V gene sequence: CDR1 SGHVS, CDR2 FNYEAQ. The trim removed 5 bases at V and 3 bases at J, leaving 9 bases unmatched.

This clone was recorded a few times. The V gene is TRBV5-8, the J gene TRBJ2-1, with D perhaps TRBD2 (6 bases). V was clipped by 4 bases and J by 9 bases, with 8 bases between them. The CDR3 runs 11 residues. Germline values: CDR1 SGHTS, CDR2 YDEGEE. The CDR3 DNA reads as TGTGCCAGCAGCACGGGACTTGAGCAGTTCTTC. This codes for CASSTGLEQFF.

V is TRBV10-2 and J is TRBJ1-5, with a weak D call TRBD1 (6 bases). This CDR3 has 13 residues. The germline V gene encodes CDR1 WSHSY and CDR2 SAAADI. Trimming stripped 0 bases from V and 7 bases from J, with 7 bases between. For the CDR3, the DNA is TGCGCCAGCAGTGAGTCCCAGGGGCAGCCCCAGCATTTT. This sequence encodes CASSESQGQPQHF.

Comment on this clone: Other DNA sequences in the sample encode the same CDR3. V usage is TRBV6-6 and J usage is TRBJ2-5; no reliable D call. Trimming took off 5 bases at V and 1 base at J, with 2 bases between the two ends. The length of the CDR3 is 11 residues. Germline V gene data show CDR1 as MNHNY and CDR2 as SVGAGI (reference sequence). CDR3: CASSLQETQYF. The DNA of the CDR3 is TGTGCCAGCAGTCTCCAAGAGACCCAGTACTTC.

The chain uses TRBV5-4 and TRBJ1-1, with 10 bases aligning to TRBD1. V trimming: 3 bases; J trimming: 8 bases; junction bases outside the gene matches: 7. Germline CDR1 and CDR2: SGHNT and YYREEE (reference sequence). This CDR3 is built from 14 residues. DNA of the CDR3: TGTGCCAGCAGCTCCACCGGGACAGGGGTAGAAGCTTTCTTT. The encoded protein is CASSSTGTGVEAFF. Based on the CDR3 plus reference TRBV5-4 and TRBJ1-1, the full variable domain is ETGVTQSPTHLIKTRGQQVTLRCSSQSGHNTVSWYQQALGQGPQFIFQYYREEENGRGNFPPRFSGLQFPNYSSELNVNALELDDSALYLCASSSTGTGVEAFFGQGTRLTVV.

This clone was seen a handful of times. The V gene is TRBV30, the J gene TRBJ1-2; D perhaps matches TRBD1 (5 bases). The V gene's germline CDR1 is GTSNPN and CDR2 SVGIG (reference sequence). This CDR3 is 13 amino acids long. V was shortened by 5 bases and J by 8 bases, with 18 bases between the two germline ends. The CDR3 sequence: CAWHLRAVGGYTF. The CDR3 DNA sequence: TGTGCCTGGCACCTCAGGGCAGTTGGAGGCTACACCTTC.

The rearrangement joins TRBV2 to TRBJ2-7; no clear D gene. The CDR3 extends over 12 amino acids. V gave up 4 bases and J gave up 5 bases, with 9 bases separating them. The germline V gene encodes CDR1 SNHLY and CDR2 FYNNEI. The CDR3 nucleotides read TGTGCCAGCAGTGCCGGCGGTAACGAGCAGTACGTC. Protein sequence: CASSAGGNEQYV.

V usage is TRBV29-1 and J usage is TRBJ2-7, with TRBD2 matching over 9 bases. J lost 7 bases, V lost 3 bases, and 4 bases had no gene match. CDR1 and CDR2 (germline): SQVTM, ANQGSEA. The CDR3 length is 12 residues. CDR3: CSVDGGRVEQYV. CDR3 sequence (DNA): TGCAGCGTTGACGGCGGGAGGGTAGAGCAGTACGTC.

The chain has TRBV19 and TRBJ2-6; D is possibly TRBD1 (7 bases). The germline V and J ends were trimmed by 1 base and 0 bases, with 16 bases remaining between them. This CDR3 contains 19 residues. Germline assignment: CDR1 LNHDA and CDR2 SQIVND (reference sequence). The CDR3 coding sequence is TGTGCCAGTAGTATAGCCCCAGGGGGGCACCTCTCTGGGGCCAACGTCCTGACTTTC. Amino acids: CASSIAPGGHLSGANVLTF.

This clone was seen only a few times. V and J are TRBV7-2 and TRBJ1-4, with 7 bases matching TRBD1. Trimming took 5 bases from V and 6 from J; bases not matched to a gene: 12. This CDR3 is 16 amino acids long. Germline V lookup: CDR1 SGHTA, CDR2 FQGNSA. This CDR3 is CASSPGTGTVDEKLFF. DNA for the CDR3: TGTGCCAGCAGCCCTGGAACCGGGACAGTCGATGAAAAACTGTTTTTT.